The 5 T cell receptor beta chains below were found in one sample sequenced in a study of human thymus T cells (dated by TCRdb to 2020 to 2021). The library was generated by the immunoSEQ multiplex PCR assay. Not all clones reach the TCRdb copy of this immuneACCESS table, which keeps in-frame sequences only. Checked studies attribute under half of the gap to unresolved V genes and leave the rest unexplained. Within this sample are tens of thousands of clones, with 94% of them counted one time only. The ten largest clones add up to more than 0.095% of the sample. Sequencing used blood. The source of these receptors is a boy younger than two with a congenital heart defect but otherwise immunologically healthy.

This CDR3 reads CASTPGQGSNQPQHF. CDR3 nucleotides: TGTGCCAGCACCCCGGGACAGGGGAGCAATCAGCCCCAGCATTTT. V gene TRBV6-5 combines with J gene TRBJ1-5; 10 nucleotides agree with TRBD1. V was pared by 7 bases and J by 1 base, with 4 bases of the junction left unmatched. CDR1 MNHEY and CDR2 SVGAGI come from the germline V gene. The CDR3 has 15 amino acids.

This clone appeared once. The chain combines TRBV14 with TRBJ2-3, with a tentative D call TRBD1 (5 bases). Germline V gene lookup returns CDR1 SGHDN and CDR2 FVKESK. This CDR3 has 15 amino acids. The V and J ends lost 0 bases and 3 bases respectively, with 10 bases between them. The DNA for the CDR3 is TGTGCCAGCAGCCAAGAAGGGGTGAGTACAGATACGCAGTATTTT. Its protein is CASSQEGVSTDTQYF.

The chain uses TRBV10-3 and TRBJ2-1, with 7 bases that match TRBD2. CDR1 and CDR2 (germline): ENHRY, SYGVKD. The CDR3 consists of 13 residues. V gave up 8 bases and J gave up 8 bases; unmatched junction bases: 9. Here the CDR3 DNA reads TGTGCCATCCGAGCGGGACCCGGCGATGAGCAGTTCTTC. It encodes CAIRAGPGDEQFF.

V gene TRBV19 combines with J gene TRBJ2-1; the match to TRBD2 covers 10 bases. Per the germline V gene, CDR1 is LNHDA and CDR2 is SQIVND (reference sequence). This CDR3 has 15 residues. V trimming: 5 bases; J trimming: 3 bases; junction bases outside the gene matches: 4. The CDR3: CASSPSGGNYNEQFF. Written as DNA, the CDR3 is TGTGCCAGTAGTCCTAGCGGGGGCAACTACAATGAGCAGTTCTTC.

This chain uses TRBV13 with TRBJ2-5; unclear D gene. Trimming cost V 2 bases and J 5 bases, with 15 bases left between them. Germline-derived CDR1 and CDR2 are PRHDT and FYEKMQ (reference sequence). This CDR3 is built from 15 residues. The CDR3 sequence: CASSLRRIVEETQYF. CDR3 bases: TGTGCCAGCAGCTTAAGGCGGATAGTGGAGGAGACCCAGTACTTC.